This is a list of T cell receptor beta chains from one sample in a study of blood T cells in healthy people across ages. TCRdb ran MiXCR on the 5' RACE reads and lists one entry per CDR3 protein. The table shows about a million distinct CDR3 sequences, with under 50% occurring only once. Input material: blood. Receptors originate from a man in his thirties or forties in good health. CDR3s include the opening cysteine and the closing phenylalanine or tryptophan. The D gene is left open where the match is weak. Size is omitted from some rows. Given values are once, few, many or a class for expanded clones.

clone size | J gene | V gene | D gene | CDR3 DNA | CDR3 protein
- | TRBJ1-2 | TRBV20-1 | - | TGCAGTGCTAGATTGGGTCGTGGCTACACCTTC | CSARLGRGYTF
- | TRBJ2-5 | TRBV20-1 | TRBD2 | TGCAGTGCTAGAGCACCCACGGGACTAGTAGAGACCCAGTACTTC | CSARAPTGLVETQYF
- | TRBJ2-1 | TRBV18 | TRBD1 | TGTGCCAGCTCACCCCCGACAGGGGTGAGCTACAATGAGCAGTTCTTC | CASSPPTGVSYNEQFF
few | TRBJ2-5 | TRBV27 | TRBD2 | TGTGCCAGCAGTCTGGGGTTGGGGGGGCAAGAGACCCAGTACTTC | CASSLGLGGQETQYF
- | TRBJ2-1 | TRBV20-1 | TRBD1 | TGCAGTGCTAGAGGGACAGGGGGAAATTACAATGAGCAGTTCTTC | CSARGTGGNYNEQFF
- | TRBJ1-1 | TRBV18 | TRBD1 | TGTGCCAGCTCACCCCTCAATCCAGGGGGGCTGAACACTGAAGCTTTCTTT | CASSPLNPGGLNTEAFF
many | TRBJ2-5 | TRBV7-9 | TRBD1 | TGTGCCAGCAGTCGGACAGGGGGAGAGACCCAGTACTTC | CASSRTGGETQYF
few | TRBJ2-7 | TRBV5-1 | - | TGCGCCAGCAGGGCCCTTACAAACTACGAGCAGTACTTC | CASRALTNYEQYF
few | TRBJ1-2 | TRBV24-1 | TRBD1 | TGTGCCACCAGTGAAACCCCGGGACAGGGGCGTCCCGGCTCTAACTATGGCTACACCTTC | CATSETPGQGRPGSNYGYTF
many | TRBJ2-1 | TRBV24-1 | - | TGTGCCACCAGTGACCCGGACAGCTCCACCTACAATGAGCAGTTCTTC | CATSDPDSSTYNEQFF
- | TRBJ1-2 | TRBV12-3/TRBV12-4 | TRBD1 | TGTGCCAGCAGTCCGAGGACAGGGACAATTTTTAACTATGGCTACACCTTC | CASSPRTGTIFNYGYTF
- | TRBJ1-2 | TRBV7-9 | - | TGTTCCAGCACCAACACGGAGAATGGCTACACCTTC | CSSTNTENGYTF
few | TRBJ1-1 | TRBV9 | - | TGTGCCAGCAGTGAGGGACCCTTACCGAACACTGAAGCTTTCTTT | CASSEGPLPNTEAFF
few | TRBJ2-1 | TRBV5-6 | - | TGTGCCAGCAGCTTATCTAGCGTAAATGAGCAGTTCTTC | CASSLSSVNEQFF
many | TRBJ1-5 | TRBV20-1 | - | TGCAGTGCTAGGGGGAGCAATCAGCCCCAGCATTTT | CSARGSNQPQHF
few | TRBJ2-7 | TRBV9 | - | TGTGCCAGCAGCGTAGACCAGGGAATCGCGGAGCAGTACTTC | CASSVDQGIAEQYF
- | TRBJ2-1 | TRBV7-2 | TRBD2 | TGTGCCAGCAGCTTAGACCCCCCGCTAGCGGGATATAGCAATGAGCAGTTCTTC | CASSLDPPLAGYSNEQFF
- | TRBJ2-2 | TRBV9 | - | TGTGCCAGCAGCGCTACAGGGACGGGGGAGCTGTTTTTT | CASSATGTGELFF
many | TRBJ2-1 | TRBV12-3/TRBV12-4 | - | TGTGCCAGCAGCCTCGGGGCGAGGAATGTGAATGAGCAGTTCTTC | CASSLGARNVNEQFF
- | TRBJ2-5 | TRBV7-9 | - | TGTGCCAGCAGCTTAGTAGGACCTCTCGGGGAGACCCAGTACTTC | CASSLVGPLGETQYF
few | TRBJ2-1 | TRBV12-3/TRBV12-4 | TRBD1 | TGTGCCAGCCTCCGACAGGGCCTATACAATGAGCAGTTCTTC | CASLRQGLYNEQFF
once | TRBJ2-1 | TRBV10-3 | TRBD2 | TGTGCCACCGCACTAGCGGGGGGGCACAATGAGCAGTTCTTC | CATALAGGHNEQFF
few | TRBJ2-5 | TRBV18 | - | TGTGCCAGCTCACCACGCAGGTCCCAAGAGACCCAGTACTTC | CASSPRRSQETQYF
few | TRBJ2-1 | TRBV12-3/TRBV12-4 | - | TGTGCCAGCAGCCGCTGGGGCAGGACCTATGAGCAGTTCTTC | CASSRWGRTYEQFF
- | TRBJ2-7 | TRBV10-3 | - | TGTGCCATCAGTGACCCTACGGTTCGATATTACGAGCAGTACTTC | CAISDPTVRYYEQYF
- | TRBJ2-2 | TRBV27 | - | TGTGCCAGCAGTTTTGGACCGAGCACCGGGGAGCTGTTTTTT | CASSFGPSTGELFF
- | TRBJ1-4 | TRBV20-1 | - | TGCAGTGCCGATCATAGAGGATTGTCTAATGAAAAACTGTTTTTT | CSADHRGLSNEKLFF
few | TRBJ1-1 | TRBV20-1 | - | TGCAGTGCTAGGAACACTGAAGCTTTCTTT | CSARNTEAFF
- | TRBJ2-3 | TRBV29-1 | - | TGCAGCGTTGAAAGGGCCCGGCCTCGGAGCGCAGATACGCAGTATTTT | CSVERARPRSADTQYF
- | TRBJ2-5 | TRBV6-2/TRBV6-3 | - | TGTGCCAGCAGCCCGACAGGAGACGGGACCCAGTACTTC | CASSPTGDGTQYF
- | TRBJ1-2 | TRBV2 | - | TGTGCCAGCAGTGAGCAGGGCAGGAACGATGGCTACACCTTC | CASSEQGRNDGYTF
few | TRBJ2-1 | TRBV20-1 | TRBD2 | TGCAGTGCTAATGGACTAGGTCGCTACAATGAGCAGTTCTTC | CSANGLGRYNEQFF
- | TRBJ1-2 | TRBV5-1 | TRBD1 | TGCGCCAGCAGCCCAGGGGCGACAGGGGTTCCTGGCAACACCTTC | CASSPGATGVPGNTF
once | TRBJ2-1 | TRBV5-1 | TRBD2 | TGCGCCAGCAGCCCCAGGGAGGGGCCATACAATGAGCAGTTCTTC | CASSPREGPYNEQFF
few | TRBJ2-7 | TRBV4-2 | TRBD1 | TGTGCCAGCAGCCCTCCGGCAGGGGGAACCGACGAGCAGTACTTC | CASSPPAGGTDEQYF